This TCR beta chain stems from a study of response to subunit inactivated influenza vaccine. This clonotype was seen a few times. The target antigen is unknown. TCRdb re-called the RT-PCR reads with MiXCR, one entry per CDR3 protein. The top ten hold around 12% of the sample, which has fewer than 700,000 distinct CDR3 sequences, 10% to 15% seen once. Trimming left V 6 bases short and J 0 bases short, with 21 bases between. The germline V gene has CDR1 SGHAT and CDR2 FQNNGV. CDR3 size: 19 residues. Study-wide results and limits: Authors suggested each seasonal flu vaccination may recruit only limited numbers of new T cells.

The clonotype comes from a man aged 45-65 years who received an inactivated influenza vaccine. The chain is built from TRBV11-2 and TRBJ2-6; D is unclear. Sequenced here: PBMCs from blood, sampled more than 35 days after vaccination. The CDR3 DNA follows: TGTGCCAGCAGGCCCGTTCGAGGTTCACTCTACTCTGGGGCCAACGTCCTGACTTTC. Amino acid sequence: CASRPVRGSLYSGANVLTF.